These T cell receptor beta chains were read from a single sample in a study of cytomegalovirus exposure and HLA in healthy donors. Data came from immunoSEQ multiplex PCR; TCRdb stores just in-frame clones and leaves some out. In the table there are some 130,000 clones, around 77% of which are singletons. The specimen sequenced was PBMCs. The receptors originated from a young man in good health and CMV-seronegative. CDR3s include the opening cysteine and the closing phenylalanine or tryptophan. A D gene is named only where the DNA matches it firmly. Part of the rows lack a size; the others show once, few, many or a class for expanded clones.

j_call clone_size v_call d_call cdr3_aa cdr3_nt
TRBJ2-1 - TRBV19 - CASSMLGQPNNEQFF TGTGCCAGTAGTATGTTAGGACAGCCGAACAATGAGCAGTTCTTC
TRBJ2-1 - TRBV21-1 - CASSKGTVIAGGPLYNEQFF TGTGCCAGCAGCAAGGGGACAGTAATAGCGGGAGGTCCACTTTACAATGAGCAGTTCTTC
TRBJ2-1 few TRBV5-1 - CASSPLEGEQFF TGCGCCAGCAGCCCACTCGAGGGTGAGCAGTTCTTC
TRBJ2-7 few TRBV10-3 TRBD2 CAISDGLAGAYEQYF TGTGCCATCAGTGACGGACTAGCGGGGGCCTACGAGCAGTACTTC
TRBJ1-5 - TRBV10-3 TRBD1 CAISATGGSNQPQHF TGTGCCATCAGTGCGACAGGGGGCAGCAATCAGCCCCAGCATTTT
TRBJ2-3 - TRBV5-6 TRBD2 CASSLTGGPWGTDTQYF TGTGCCAGCAGCTTGACGGGAGGGCCATGGGGGACAGATACGCAGTATTTT
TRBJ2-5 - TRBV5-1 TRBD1 CASSPGTGGSETQYF TGCGCCAGCAGCCCCGGGACAGGGGGCTCGGAGACCCAGTACTTC
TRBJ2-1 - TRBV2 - CASSARRGGYNEQFF TGTGCCAGCAGTGCCCGGAGAGGGGGCTACAATGAGCAGTTCTTC
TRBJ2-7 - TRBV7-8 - CASSLAVTVEQYF TGTGCCAGCAGCTTAGCGGTGACAGTCGAGCAGTACTTC
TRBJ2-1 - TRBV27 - CASSLWTNSYNEQFF TGTGCCAGCAGTTTATGGACTAACTCCTACAATGAGCAGTTCTTC
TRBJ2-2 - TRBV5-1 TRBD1 CASSSSGTGAYTGELFF TGCGCCAGCAGTTCTTCCGGGACAGGGGCTTACACCGGGGAGCTGTTTTTT
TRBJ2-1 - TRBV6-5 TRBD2 CASSPRTSGYNEQFF TGTGCCAGCAGCCCCCGTACTAGCGGTTACAATGAGCAGTTCTTC
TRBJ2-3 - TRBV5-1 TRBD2 CASSRIGTSGGTDTQYF TGCGCCAGCAGCCGAATTGGGACTAGCGGGGGAACAGATACGCAGTATTTT
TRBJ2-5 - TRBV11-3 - CASSLATGLQETQYF TGTGCCAGCAGCTTAGCTACAGGGCTACAAGAGACCCAGTACTTC
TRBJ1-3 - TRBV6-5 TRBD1 CASSYSRTGDGNTIYF TGTGCCAGCAGTTACTCCCGAACAGGGGACGGAAACACCATATATTTT
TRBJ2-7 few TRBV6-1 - CASSARLEGGDEQYF TGTGCCAGCAGTGCACGACTAGAAGGGGGGGACGAGCAGTACTTC
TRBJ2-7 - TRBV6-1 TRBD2 CASSEGVSGHYEQYF TGTGCCAGCAGTGAAGGTGTTAGCGGGCACTACGAGCAGTACTTC
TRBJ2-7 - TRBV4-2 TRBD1 CASSQDEDRVWEQYF TGTGCCAGCAGCCAAGATGAGGACAGGGTCTGGGAGCAGTACTTC
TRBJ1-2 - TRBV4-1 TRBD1 CASSLTGGLTGGYTF TGCGCCAGCAGCCTTACAGGGGGCCTTACGGGGGGCTACACCTTC